This T cell receptor (beta chain) was documented in a study of shared clonotypes between healthy human individuals (dated by TCRdb to about 2020). Study-wide context: Three men and a couple of women, aged 18 to 49 years, made up the cohort. For each donor, CD4 naive and CD4 memory were each run on three plates, CD8 naive on two plates, and CD8 memory on one plate. Per donor, leukapheresis produced somewhere between about 0.8 and 9.5 billion PBMCs. Blood TCR repertoires of four to six healthy adults were deeply sequenced to estimate repertoire size and the extent of clonotype sharing between individuals. To increase sequencing depth and limit assay-specific biases, TCR repertoire library preparation and sequencing were carried out by different laboratories using diverse techniques. General findings and caveats noted by the study authors: Because the study included only a small number of donors, the genetic and exposure-history diversity represented was limited. When a handful of donors were compared, the shared fraction of clonotypes was around 5% for naive CD4, about 4% for naive CD8, 2% to 2.5% for memory CD4, and 0.4% for memory CD8. Only blood was sampled, and tissue TCR repertoires likely differ from those in blood. Compared with non-shared clonotypes, clonotypes shared by all four sorted-subset donors had higher generation probabilities. Estimated clonotype richness was generally larger for naive than for memory subsets. Pairwise subsampling indicated that sequencing depth was expected to affect the degree of clonotype sharing among donors. Rarefaction of sorted-subset datasets indicated incomplete sequencing despite the large sequencing depth.

Using the deep immunoSEQ assay, TCR CDR3 regions were amplified from genomic DNA by multiplex PCR. For each cell subset, the extracted genomic DNA was distributed evenly across all wells of several immunoSEQ 96-well plates, and each plate served as one replicate. For sorted subsets, 200 to 250 ng genomic DNA, equal to about 30,000 T cell genomes, was loaded into each replicate PCR. Purified libraries were quantified with a Qubit 3.0 fluorometer, sized on a Bioanalyzer 2100, and re-quantified with the KAPA Library Quantification kit. Every immunoSEQ 96-well plate was sequenced on a dedicated single-read 150-cycle Illumina NextSeq 550 flow cell. The study's processing was this. Because the immunoSEQ output included only junctional sequences and no quality scores, the filtering could not be the same as the filtering used for full-length reads. Sequences were annotated with PyIR, a Python wrapper for IgBLAST v1.9, using IMGT germline references to assign V/J genes and CDR3. Reads were removed for weak V/J assignments (E-value above 1e-6), missing CDR3, stop codons, out-of-frame junctions, or ambiguous translated residues. V3J clonotypes were defined as sequences sharing the same inferred V gene, J gene, and CDR3 amino acid sequence. The percentage overlap between two repertoires was calculated by dividing the number of shared unique clonotypes by the size of the smaller repertoire. RTK rarefaction, the Chao1 estimator, and Recon v2.1 estimates of unobserved clonotypes were used to assess repertoire richness. Generation probabilities for all TCRbeta clonotypes obtained by the gDNA method from a handful of donors were computed using OLGA. TCRdb mirrors the immuneACCESS table, restricted to in-frame sequences. Some clones are absent from its copies; in checked studies, under half trace to an unresolved V gene, and the reason for the others is unknown. The DNA gave D and trimming, while V, J and clone size come from that table. The sample table shows fewer than 1 million clones, and roughly 96% are seen once. The ten largest clones take up under 0.3% of the sample.

From cysteine to phenylalanine, the CDR3 is 16 amino acids long. Left in the record is the CDR3 DNA by itself, 48 bases read in frame from the first base. V ends up 6 bases short and J 0 bases short, with an unmatched junction base count of 7. Taken from the germline V gene (reference sequence), the CDR1 and CDR2 loops are SEHNR and FQNEAQ. CD8 naive samples consisted of CD45RO-negative cells that were positively selected for CCR7, yielding a CD45RA+CCR7+ population without TemRA cells. The donors were healthy, HIV-negative adults who had no recently reported acute infections or vaccinations. All donors were Caucasian adults living in Nashville, Tennessee, USA. Blood was collected by leukapheresis, and PBMCs were isolated by Ficoll-Histopaque density gradient centrifugation and then cryopreserved in liquid nitrogen vapor phase. Analytical flow cytometry was used to check the purity and quantity of every magnetically sorted T cell population. Each sorted fraction had its genomic DNA isolated and then quantified by UV absorbance on a Nanodrop 2000c.

Comment on this clone: It lacks a known antigen. No base quality values were provided; no much bigger clone lies one nucleotide off.

The specimen sequenced was naive CD8+ T cells sorted from blood. The sample's cell subset or site label, decoded: CD45RA+CCR7+. The rearranged chain carries TRBV7-9 and TRBJ2-2, and 7 bases in between align with TRBD1. This TCR was sampled from a man aged 25-40 years in good health. The nucleotide sequence reads as follows: TGTGCCAGCAGACAGACAGGGTTCGCGAACACCGGGGAGCTGTTTTTT. It encodes CASRQTGFANTGELFF.